Following are 27 T cell receptor beta chains from one sample sequenced in a study of Graves' ophthalmopathy and Graves' hyperthyroidism. RNA transcripts yielded amplified TCR beta CDR3 regions. RT-PCR was first run with HTBI primers, then multiplex PCR in a second round. From the multiplex PCR reads, TCRdb called clonotypes with MiXCR, one entry per CDR3 protein. The sample has about 400,000 distinct CDR3 sequences, roughly 18% seen once. The material sequenced was peripheral blood. All receptors derive from a young woman with Graves' ophthalmopathy.

This clonotype was counted many times. The chain is built from TRBV7-2 and TRBJ1-2; 7 positions match TRBD1. After removal of 5 bases from V and 0 bases from J, the junction contained 6 bases not matched to a gene. Germline loops: CDR1 SGHTA, CDR2 FQGNSA. The CDR3 sequence is 15 residues long. CDR3 loop: CASSPGQSANYGYTF. CDR3 in DNA: TGTGCCAGCAGCCCGGGACAGTCCGCTAACTATGGCTACACCTTC.

This clonotype appeared a few times. The J gene is TRBJ1-6, the V gene TRBV30; D uncertain. This CDR3 is 18 amino acids long. V was shortened by 0 bases and J by 6 bases, with 21 bases between the two germline ends. Germline CDR1 is GTSNPN and CDR2 is SVGIG (reference sequence). CDR3 DNA sequence: TGTGCCTGGAGTGTTTTCCCTACTATCGGCCGACTTAATTCACCCCTCCACTTT. This translates into CAWSVFPTIGRLNSPLHF. Full variable domain (outside the CDR3, taken from reference TRBV30 and TRBJ1-6): SQTIHQWPATLVQPVGSPLSLECTVEGTSNPNLYWYRQAAGRGLQLLFYSVGIGQISSEVPQNLSASRPQDRQFILSSKKLLLSDSGFYLCAWSVFPTIGRLNSPLHFGNGTRLTVT.

This clonotype was seen at least ten times. The DNA for the CDR3 is TGCGCCAGCAGCGATAGACCTGGGGGGCCGGAAGAGACCCAGTACTTC. It codes for CASSDRPGGPEETQYF. The chain uses TRBV10-1 and TRBJ2-5; D tentatively reads TRBD1 or TRBD2 (6 bases each). The V end lost 6 bases, the J end lost 3 bases, and 20 bases lay between the germline ends. Germline loops: CDR1 WNHNN, CDR2 SYGVQD (reference sequence). The CDR3 extends over 16 amino acids.

This clonotype was recorded many times. The chain employs TRBV7-8 and TRBJ1-2; D not certain. Trimming cost V 5 bases and J 8 bases, with 15 bases left between them. In germline, CDR1 is SGHVS, CDR2 FQNEAQ. This CDR3 is built from 13 residues. The CDR3 nucleotides read TGTGCCAGCAGCCTCTGGTTGGGAGGGGGCTACACCTTC. This sequence encodes CASSLWLGGGYTF.

This clonotype was detected ten times or more. The rearrangement uses TRBV6-2 or TRBV6-3 and TRBJ2-7, with D possibly being TRBD2 (6 bases). Per germline, CDR1 MNHEY and CDR2 SVGEGT. V dropped 2 bases and J dropped 4 bases, with 18 bases sitting between them. This CDR3 comprises 16 residues. The CDR3 nucleotides read TGTGCCAGCAGTTACGAAACCCGGAGGGGAGAATACGAGCAGTACTTC. Amino acid sequence: CASSYETRRGEYEQYF.

This clonotype was counted ten times or more. The chain joins TRBV2 to TRBJ1-1; D remains ambiguous. The germline gives CDR1 SNHLY, CDR2 FYNNEI. V lost 4 bases, J lost 4 bases, and 7 bases lay in between. This CDR3 is 12 amino acids long. This CDR3 is CASSVATTEAFF. DNA of the CDR3: TGTGCCAGCAGTGTAGCTACCACTGAAGCTTTCTTT.

This clonotype was observed many times. V gene TRBV7-8 combines with J gene TRBJ1-3; D remains ambiguous. From germline, CDR1 is SGHVS and CDR2 FQNEAQ. Trimming removed 2 bases at V and 3 bases at J, with 11 bases between. This CDR3 has 15 amino acids. CDR3: CASSLLGRYGNTIYF. CDR3 sequence (DNA): TGTGCCAGCAGCTTATTGGGGAGATATGGAAACACCATATATTTT.

This clonotype was recorded many times. V usage is TRBV19 and J usage is TRBJ1-5, with D uncertain. Germline V gene sequence: CDR1 LNHDA, CDR2 SQIVND (reference sequence). This CDR3 comprises 19 residues. The ends were cut back, 4 bases at V and 0 bases at J, with 22 bases in the middle. The CDR3 sequence is CASSTPSDRGFYSNQPQHF. The CDR3 coding sequence is TGTGCCAGTAGTACCCCCTCCGACCGCGGATTCTATAGCAATCAGCCCCAGCATTTT.

This clonotype was detected many times. The V gene is TRBV29-1, the J gene TRBJ2-2; D call uncertain. The CDR3 runs 15 residues. V was pared by 0 bases and J by 1 base, with 9 bases between. In germline, CDR1 is SQVTM, CDR2 ANQGSEA. The CDR3 here is CSVEDRTGNTGELFF. The CDR3 DNA reads as TGCAGCGTTGAAGATCGTACGGGGAACACCGGGGAGCTGTTTTTT.

This chain links TRBV18 with TRBJ1-1, with 7 bases fitting TRBD1. V lost 3 bases and J lost 6; bases outside the gene matches: 10. This CDR3 has 15 amino acids. The germline V gene has CDR1 KGHSH and CDR2 LQKENI. The CDR3 DNA is TGTGCCAGCTCACCGGGGGCAGGGGGGTCCCCTGAAGCTTTCTTT. The encoded protein is CASSPGAGGSPEAFF.

This clonotype has more than one count but fewer than ten. V usage is TRBV6-5 and J usage is TRBJ1-2; D is perhaps TRBD1 (6 bases). The V gene's germline CDR1 is MNHEY and CDR2 SVGAGI. The CDR3 is 15 amino acids. The germline V and J ends were trimmed by 2 bases and 4 bases, with 14 bases remaining between them. CDR3 amino acids: CASSYARTEAYGYTF. DNA of the CDR3: TGTGCCAGCAGTTACGCTCGGACAGAAGCCTATGGCTACACCTTC.

The rearrangement uses TRBV28 and TRBJ2-7; maybe TRBD2 (5 bases). Germline loops: CDR1 MDHEN, CDR2 SYDVKM. Trimming cost V 1 base and J 4 bases, with 11 bases left between them. The CDR3 covers 14 residues. CDR3 residues: CASSLLEGTYEQYF. In DNA, the CDR3 is TGTGCCAGCAGTTTATTAGAGGGAACGTACGAGCAGTACTTC.

This clonotype was detected a few times. This chain joins TRBV27 and TRBJ1-1; no firm D call. This CDR3 contains 15 residues. V gave up 4 bases and J gave up 2 bases, with 14 bases separating them. CDR1 is MNHEY and CDR2 is SMNVEV in the germline V gene (reference sequence). As DNA, the CDR3 is TGTGCCAGCAGTTCCTTATACCGGGGAAACACTGAAGCTTTCTTT. It codes for CASSSLYRGNTEAFF.

This clonotype was seen at least ten times. The CDR3 nucleotides read TGCAGTGCTAGTCCCAGTTCCATGAACACTGAAGCTTTCTTT. Translating gives CSASPSSMNTEAFF. The chain recombines TRBV20-1 with TRBJ1-1; D is ambiguous. V dropped 3 bases and J dropped 0 bases, with 11 bases sitting between them. Germline V gene data show CDR1 as DFQATT and CDR2 as SNEGSKA (reference sequence). CDR3 length: 14 amino acids.

As concerns this clonotype: With a much larger clone just one base away, this may be a read error. V is TRBV19 and J is TRBJ1-5, with no clear D. Looked up from germline, CDR1 is LNHDA and CDR2 is SQIVND (reference sequence). The CDR3 length is 15 residues. In DNA form, the CDR3 reads TGTTCCAGTAGTCCAGACCCAAACGGGAATCAGCCCCAGCATTTT. This translates into CSSSPDPNGNQPQHF.

This clonotype was counted many times. The V and J genes are TRBV6-1 and TRBJ2-7; TRBD1 matches at 7 bases. The CDR3 spans 14 residues. With V trimmed by 6 bases and J by 4 bases, 9 bases remained unmatched. The germline V gene encodes CDR1 MNHNS and CDR2 SASEGT. The CDR3, as DNA: TGTGCCAGCAGAGGGACAGCCACCGGTTACGAGCAGTACTTC. This gives the protein CASRGTATGYEQYF.

This clonotype came up many times. The chain links TRBV6-2 or TRBV6-3 to TRBJ1-1, with D possibly TRBD1 on 6 matching bases. This CDR3 comprises 16 residues. Trimming shortened V by 7 bases and J by 3 bases, and 21 bases separated the two germline ends. Germline V gene lookup returns CDR1 MNHEY and CDR2 SVGEGT. CDR3 sequence reads: CASTITSSGGHTEAFF. The CDR3 DNA follows: TGTGCCAGCACTATAACCTCCTCCGGGGGCCACACTGAAGCTTTCTTT.

This clonotype was seen ten or more times. The rearrangement uses TRBV2 and TRBJ1-5, with D uncertain. This CDR3 has 16 residues. CDR1 and CDR2 from the germline V gene are SNHLY and FYNNEI. The V and J ends lost 4 bases and 0 bases respectively, with 13 bases between them. The CDR3 loop is CASSGHVTPSNQPQHF. In DNA, the CDR3 is TGTGCCAGCAGTGGCCATGTGACTCCTAGCAATCAGCCCCAGCATTTT.

This clonotype was detected ten times or more. The chain employs TRBV6-2 or TRBV6-3 and TRBJ1-1, with 7 nucleotides matching TRBD1. The CDR3 consists of 14 residues. Trimming removed 5 bases from V and 1 base from J; junction bases left unmatched: 4. Looked up from germline, CDR1 is MNHEY and CDR2 is SVGEGT. This CDR3 reads CASSLGTENTEAFF. CDR3 sequence (DNA): TGTGCCAGCAGTCTAGGGACAGAGAACACTGAAGCTTTCTTT.

This clonotype occurred many times. V is TRBV7-2 and J is TRBJ2-7; D possibly corresponds to TRBD1 (6 bases). The CDR3 consists of 13 residues. Trimming stripped 6 bases from V and 5 bases from J, with 14 bases between. CDR1 is SGHTA and CDR2 is FQGNSA in the germline V gene. CDR3 sequence: CASSLQGLHEQYF. The CDR3 nucleotides are TGTGCCAGCAGTCTACAGGGTCTCCACGAGCAGTACTTC. Using reference TRBV7-2 and TRBJ2-7 for the parts outside the CDR3, the full variable domain is GAGVSQSPSNKVTEKGKDVELRCDPISGHTALYWYRQSLGQGLEFLIYFQGNSAPDKSGLPSDRFSAERTGGSVSTLTIQRTQQEDSAVYLCASSLQGLHEQYFGPGTRLTVT.

This clonotype was seen many times. The chain combines TRBV6-5 with TRBJ1-2, with TRBD1 matching 12 bases. Germline V lookup: CDR1 MNHEY, CDR2 SVGAGI. V shed 1 base, J shed 6 bases, and the junction held 3 bases outside the gene matches. CDR3 length: 15 residues. CDR3 bases: TGTGCCAGCAGTTACTACGGGACAGGGGGCGATGGCTACACCTTC. Protein product: CASSYYGTGGDGYTF.

This clonotype occurred many times. The V gene is TRBV19, the J gene TRBJ2-7; D may correspond to TRBD1 or TRBD2 (5 bases each). Looked up from germline, CDR1 is LNHDA and CDR2 is SQIVND (reference sequence). The ends were cut back, 3 bases at V and 1 base at J, with 13 bases in the middle. The length of the CDR3 is 15 residues. The CDR3 DNA sequence: TGTGCCAGTAGTATCGGTGATGGGGGTTCCTACGAGCAGTACTTC. Residues: CASSIGDGGSYEQYF.

This clonotype was counted at least ten times. The genes are TRBV28 and TRBJ1-1; D is unclear. Germline-derived CDR1 and CDR2 are MDHEN and SYDVKM. Trimming shortened V by 3 bases and J by 1 base, and 6 bases separated the two germline ends. This CDR3 spans 13 amino acids. CDR3 amino acids: CASSFGENTEAFF. DNA for the CDR3: TGTGCCAGCAGTTTTGGCGAGAACACTGAAGCTTTCTTT. Complete variable domain (other parts from reference TRBV28 and TRBJ1-1): DVKVTQSSRYLVKRTGEKVFLECVQDMDHENMFWYRQDPGLGLRLIYFSYDVKMKEKGDIPEGYSVSREKKERFSLILESASTNQTSMYLCASSFGENTEAFFGQGTRLTVV.

This clonotype was seen more than once but under ten times. The chain recombines TRBV19 with TRBJ2-5; D remains unclear. Trimming pared 4 bases from V and 5 bases from J, leaving 14 bases between. The CDR3 extends over 14 amino acids. The germline V gene has CDR1 LNHDA and CDR2 SQIVND (reference sequence). CDR3 in amino acids: CASSTPGVRETQYF. CDR3 DNA: TGTGCCAGTAGTACCCCAGGAGTCAGGGAGACCCAGTACTTC.

This clonotype was recorded at least ten times. The chain joins TRBV7-2 to TRBJ1-2; a weak D match, TRBD1 (5 bases). CDR3 size: 15 residues. Germline CDR1 reads SGHTA; CDR2 reads FQGNSA. Trimming pared 2 bases from V and 8 bases from J, leaving 18 bases between. The CDR3 sequence is CASSLRAGGGDGYTF. The DNA of the CDR3 is TGTGCCAGCAGCTTACGGGCTGGGGGAGGGGACGGCTACACCTTC.

This clonotype has a count of ten or more. V and J are TRBV6-2 or TRBV6-3 and TRBJ1-1; D unresolved. The germline gives CDR1 MNHEY, CDR2 SVGEGT. V was trimmed by 2 bases and J by 1 base, leaving 8 bases between them. The length of the CDR3 is 14 residues. The CDR3 nucleotides are TGTGCCAGCAGTTACCTGCCGGGGAACACTGAAGCTTTCTTT. Translation gives CASSYLPGNTEAFF.

This clonotype showed up just once. The chain links TRBV29-1 to TRBJ2-5; 7 nucleotides match TRBD2. CDR1 SQVTM and CDR2 ANQGSEA come from the germline V gene. Trimming removed 7 bases from V and 1 base from J; junction bases left unmatched: 6. This CDR3 spans 13 amino acids. For the CDR3, the DNA is TGCAGCGGACGAACTAGCGCCCAAGAGACCCAGTACTTC. Protein: CSGRTSAQETQYF.